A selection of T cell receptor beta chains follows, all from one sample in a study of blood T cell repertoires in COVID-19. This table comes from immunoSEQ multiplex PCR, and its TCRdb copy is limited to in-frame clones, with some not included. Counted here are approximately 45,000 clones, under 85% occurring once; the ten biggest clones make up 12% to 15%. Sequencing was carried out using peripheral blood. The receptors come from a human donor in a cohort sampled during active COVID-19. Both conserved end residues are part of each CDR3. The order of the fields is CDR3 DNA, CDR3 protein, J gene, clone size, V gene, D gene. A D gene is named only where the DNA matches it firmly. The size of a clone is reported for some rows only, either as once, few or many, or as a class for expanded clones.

CDR3 DNA: TGCGCCAGCAGCTTAGCGGGGAGTAATGAAAAACTGTTTTTT
CDR3 protein: CASSLAGSNEKLFF
J gene: TRBJ1-4
clone size: -
V gene: TRBV5-1
D gene: -

CDR3 DNA: TGTGCCAGCAGCCCACAGGGGCAGGGTGGGAGCTACACCTTC
CDR3 protein: CASSPQGQGGSYTF
J gene: TRBJ1-2
clone size: once
V gene: TRBV7-6
D gene: TRBD1

CDR3 DNA: TGTGCCAGCGGGCCGGGACACAAGAGCACAGATACGCAGTATTTT
CDR3 protein: CASGPGHKSTDTQYF
J gene: TRBJ2-3
clone size: -
V gene: TRBV28
D gene: -

CDR3 DNA: TGTGCCAGCAGCCCCCCCCGACGACTAGCGGGGACGGGTAATGAGCAGTTCTTC
CDR3 protein: CASSPPRRLAGTGNEQFF
J gene: TRBJ2-1
clone size: -
V gene: TRBV5-6
D gene: TRBD2

CDR3 DNA: TGTGCCACCAGTGACCCTAACTCCTACGAGCAGTACTTC
CDR3 protein: CATSDPNSYEQYF
J gene: TRBJ2-7
clone size: -
V gene: TRBV24-1
D gene: -

CDR3 DNA: TGTGCCAGCACTGATATACTACGTGGCAATCAGCCCCAGCATTTT
CDR3 protein: CASTDILRGNQPQHF
J gene: TRBJ1-5
clone size: -
V gene: TRBV2
D gene: -

CDR3 DNA: TGTGCCAGCAGCCAAGACCCAGGGATTATCCAAGAGACCCAGTACTTC
CDR3 protein: CASSQDPGIIQETQYF
J gene: TRBJ2-5
clone size: -
V gene: TRBV3-1/TRBV3-2
D gene: -

CDR3 DNA: TGTGCCAGCAGTGACCACAGGGGGATCAACTATGGCTACACCTTC
CDR3 protein: CASSDHRGINYGYTF
J gene: TRBJ1-2
clone size: -
V gene: TRBV6-1
D gene: TRBD1

CDR3 DNA: TGTGCCAGCAGACCGGGACAGTCCTCCTACGAGCAGTACTTC
CDR3 protein: CASRPGQSSYEQYF
J gene: TRBJ2-7
clone size: -
V gene: TRBV6-5
D gene: TRBD1

CDR3 DNA: TGTGCCAGTAGTAAGGGACTCTCTAAGACCCTTCGTCAGTTCTTC
CDR3 protein: CASSKGLSKTLRQFF
J gene: TRBJ2-1
clone size: -
V gene: TRBV19
D gene: -

CDR3 DNA: TGCGCCAGCAGCTCCCTAGGACAGGGGAATTCACCCCTCCACTTT
CDR3 protein: CASSSLGQGNSPLHF
J gene: TRBJ1-6
clone size: -
V gene: TRBV5-1
D gene: TRBD1

CDR3 DNA: TGTGCTAGTGGTTTGAGTTCCATCACGACTAATCAGCCCCAGCATTTT
CDR3 protein: CASGLSSITTNQPQHF
J gene: TRBJ1-5
clone size: -
V gene: TRBV12-5
D gene: -

CDR3 DNA: TGTGCCAGCAGCTTAGTTGGGGGGGGCAGGGTCCCAGATACGCAGTATTTT
CDR3 protein: CASSLVGGGRVPDTQYF
J gene: TRBJ2-3
clone size: once
V gene: TRBV7-8
D gene: -

CDR3 DNA: TGTGCCAGCTCGCCTACGGGACAGGGTAGGGTCCATGAGCAGTTCTTC
CDR3 protein: CASSPTGQGRVHEQFF
J gene: TRBJ2-1
clone size: -
V gene: TRBV18
D gene: TRBD1

CDR3 DNA: TGTGCTAGCAGCTTGGACAGCGGTACCTACAATGAGCAGTTCTTC
CDR3 protein: CASSLDSGTYNEQFF
J gene: TRBJ2-1
clone size: -
V gene: TRBV5-6
D gene: -

CDR3 DNA: TGTGCCAGCGGCCTGGGGAGGGACTACACAGATACGCAGTATTTT
CDR3 protein: CASGLGRDYTDTQYF
J gene: TRBJ2-3
clone size: -
V gene: TRBV28
D gene: TRBD2

CDR3 DNA: TGTGCCAGCAAAGTTAGGAGGAACACCGGGGAGCTGTTTTTT
CDR3 protein: CASKVRRNTGELFF
J gene: TRBJ2-2
clone size: -
V gene: TRBV6-5
D gene: -

CDR3 DNA: TGTGCCAGCAGCTTAGCGGCAGGGGGCACTGAAGCTTTCTTT
CDR3 protein: CASSLAAGGTEAFF
J gene: TRBJ1-1
clone size: few
V gene: TRBV7-9
D gene: TRBD1

CDR3 DNA: TGCAGCGTTGGGGACAGCGCCTACGAGCAGTACTTC
CDR3 protein: CSVGDSAYEQYF
J gene: TRBJ2-7
clone size: -
V gene: TRBV29-1
D gene: TRBD1

CDR3 DNA: TGTGCCAGCTCGCCGACACTTAGCACAGATACGCAGTATTTT
CDR3 protein: CASSPTLSTDTQYF
J gene: TRBJ2-3
clone size: -
V gene: TRBV18
D gene: -

CDR3 DNA: TGTGCCTGGAGTGTACAGGCATACTCTGGAAACACCATATATTTT
CDR3 protein: CAWSVQAYSGNTIYF
J gene: TRBJ1-3
clone size: -
V gene: TRBV30
D gene: -

CDR3 DNA: TGTGCCAGCAGCTTGAGGGACAGGGGCCATGGCTACACCTTC
CDR3 protein: CASSLRDRGHGYTF
J gene: TRBJ1-2
clone size: -
V gene: TRBV5-5
D gene: TRBD1

CDR3 DNA: TGTGCCAGCAGCTCCAGCGGGGGGGCCTGGACAGATACGCAGTATTTT
CDR3 protein: CASSSSGGAWTDTQYF
J gene: TRBJ2-3
clone size: -
V gene: TRBV5-6
D gene: TRBD2

CDR3 DNA: TGTGCCAGCAGCCCAGGACTAGCGGGGGGTCAAGAGACCCAGTACTTC
CDR3 protein: CASSPGLAGGQETQYF
J gene: TRBJ2-5
clone size: -
V gene: TRBV7-3
D gene: TRBD2

CDR3 DNA: TGCGCCAGCAAAACTCGGGGGAACACCGGGGAGCTGTTTTTT
CDR3 protein: CASKTRGNTGELFF
J gene: TRBJ2-2
clone size: -
V gene: TRBV10-2
D gene: -

CDR3 DNA: TGTGCCAGCAGCTTAGCGGGACAGGGCACAGAGACCCAGTACTTC
CDR3 protein: CASSLAGQGTETQYF
J gene: TRBJ2-5
clone size: -
V gene: TRBV7-7
D gene: TRBD1

CDR3 DNA: TGCGCCAGCAGCCCGACAGGAGCAAACTATGGCTACACCTTC
CDR3 protein: CASSPTGANYGYTF
J gene: TRBJ1-2
clone size: -
V gene: TRBV4-1
D gene: -

CDR3 DNA: TGCAGTGCTAGTCGATCGAGCTCCTATAATTCACCCCTCCACTTT
CDR3 protein: CSASRSSSYNSPLHF
J gene: TRBJ1-6
clone size: -
V gene: TRBV20-1
D gene: -

CDR3 DNA: TGTGCCAGCAGTTATATCAGGGTGGATAATTCACCCCTCCACTTT
CDR3 protein: CASSYIRVDNSPLHF
J gene: TRBJ1-6
clone size: few
V gene: TRBV6-2/TRBV6-3
D gene: -

CDR3 DNA: TGTGCCAGCACGCCATCCCGGGGTCAGCCCCAGCATTTT
CDR3 protein: CASTPSRGQPQHF
J gene: TRBJ1-5
clone size: -
V gene: TRBV2
D gene: -

CDR3 DNA: TGTGCCAGCAGTGAGAACAGGGAGCAGCCCCAGCATTTT
CDR3 protein: CASSENREQPQHF
J gene: TRBJ1-5
clone size: -
V gene: TRBV2
D gene: -

CDR3 DNA: TGTGCCAGCTCACCACAGGACAGAATAAATCAGCCCCAGCATTTT
CDR3 protein: CASSPQDRINQPQHF
J gene: TRBJ1-5
clone size: -
V gene: TRBV18
D gene: -

CDR3 DNA: TGTGCCAGCAGTCTTGCTTTCGGGGGGAACACTGAAGCTTTCTTT
CDR3 protein: CASSLAFGGNTEAFF
J gene: TRBJ1-1
clone size: -
V gene: TRBV7-8
D gene: -

CDR3 DNA: TGTGCCAGCAGTTTTGTTTGGTCGAGTGGGACAGAGCAGCGGGGGGCCTCCTACGAGCAGTACTTC
CDR3 protein: CASSFVWSSGTEQRGASYEQYF
J gene: TRBJ2-7
clone size: -
V gene: TRBV28
D gene: TRBD2

CDR3 DNA: TGTGCCAGCAGCCTCTCCACAGATACGCAGTATTTT
CDR3 protein: CASSLSTDTQYF
J gene: TRBJ2-3
clone size: -
V gene: TRBV13
D gene: -

CDR3 DNA: TGTGCCAGCAGGTCTGATGGACAGGTGTTAGGTTCACCCCTCCACTTT
CDR3 protein: CASRSDGQVLGSPLHF
J gene: TRBJ1-6
clone size: few
V gene: TRBV3-1/TRBV3-2
D gene: TRBD1

CDR3 DNA: TGTGCCAGCAGCCCAAGTGGCGGGGCACCAGATACGCAGTATTTT
CDR3 protein: CASSPSGGAPDTQYF
J gene: TRBJ2-3
clone size: -
V gene: TRBV7-3
D gene: -

CDR3 DNA: TGTGCCAGCAGTCCTCTGGGGACAGGGTCGCGGCTTTCACCCCTCCACTTT
CDR3 protein: CASSPLGTGSRLSPLHF
J gene: TRBJ1-6
clone size: -
V gene: TRBV28
D gene: TRBD1

CDR3 DNA: TGTGCCAGCAGCTTGAACAGGGATTGGGTCTATAATTCACCCCTCCACTTT
CDR3 protein: CASSLNRDWVYNSPLHF
J gene: TRBJ1-6
clone size: -
V gene: TRBV7-8
D gene: -

CDR3 DNA: TGTGCCTGGAGTGAGGACAGAACTTATGGCTACACCTTC
CDR3 protein: CAWSEDRTYGYTF
J gene: TRBJ1-2
clone size: -
V gene: TRBV30
D gene: -

CDR3 DNA: TGTGCCAGCAGTTCCCTTCCGGGACAGGGAGGGCAGCCCCAGCATTTT
CDR3 protein: CASSSLPGQGGQPQHF
J gene: TRBJ1-5
clone size: -
V gene: TRBV28
D gene: TRBD1

CDR3 DNA: TGCGCCAGCAGCCAAGTAGTCGGGCTAGCGGGAGACAATGAGCAGTTCTTC
CDR3 protein: CASSQVVGLAGDNEQFF
J gene: TRBJ2-1
clone size: -
V gene: TRBV4-3
D gene: TRBD2

CDR3 DNA: TGTGCCAGCAGGAGTGAGACAGTCGCAATTGAGCAGTTCTTC
CDR3 protein: CASRSETVAIEQFF
J gene: TRBJ2-1
clone size: -
V gene: TRBV2
D gene: -

CDR3 DNA: TGTGCCAGCAGCCGAAACAGGGACCGTCTGTTTTTT
CDR3 protein: CASSRNRDRLFF
J gene: TRBJ2-2
clone size: -
V gene: TRBV2
D gene: -

CDR3 DNA: TGTGCCAGCAGGGAGGGGACAGGTCTCTATGGCTACACCTTC
CDR3 protein: CASREGTGLYGYTF
J gene: TRBJ1-2
clone size: -
V gene: TRBV6-5
D gene: TRBD1

CDR3 DNA: TGTGCCAGCAGTCGGGAGCGATTTTCCTACGAGCAGTACTTC
CDR3 protein: CASSRERFSYEQYF
J gene: TRBJ2-7
clone size: -
V gene: TRBV6-5
D gene: -

CDR3 DNA: TGTGCCAGCAGCTTAGGAGTAAGTTACGAGCAGTACTTC
CDR3 protein: CASSLGVSYEQYF
J gene: TRBJ2-7
clone size: few
V gene: TRBV11-3
D gene: -